Detailed here is one T cell receptor (beta chain). Its cognate antigen is unknown. The sample comes from a study of blood T cells in healthy people across ages. Study conclusions and caveats: CMV status of donors was unknown, possibly confounding expanded clonotype changes. Naive CD4+ cell counts and diversity both ran higher in long-lived than in aged donors.

The germline V gene encodes CDR1 DFQATT and CDR2 SNEGSKA (reference sequence). The CDR3 extends over 15 amino acids. The authors ran a second PCR of about 6 to 12 cycles using a sample-barcoded 5' primer and a J-beta primer mix. Each TCR beta cDNA got a 12-nucleotide random molecular identifier. TCRdb ran MiXCR on the 5' RACE reads and lists one entry per CDR3 protein. Here the sample spans 1.8 million or so distinct CDR3 sequences, around 40% being singletons. This chain links TRBV20-1 with TRBJ2-5, with a tentative D call TRBD1 (6 bases). The assigned J gene may be wrong: the sequence end matches TRBJ2-7 better. This TCR derives from a human donor in good health. Sequencing used blood. CDR3 DNA: TGCAGTGCTAGAACCCCTCTACTAGGGGGCTACGAGCAGTACTTC. Its translation is CSARTPLLGGYEQYF.